This T cell receptor (beta chain) was documented in a study of T cell responses to AZD1222 COVID-19 vaccine. Data came from immunoSEQ multiplex PCR; TCRdb stores just in-frame clones and leaves some out. The sample gives roughly 160,000 clones, 94% of which show up once; approximately 0.58% is in the top ten. Germline loops: CDR1 SNHLY, CDR2 FYNNEI. The junction had 4 bases not matched to a gene; V was cut back by 3 bases and J by 3 bases. The CDR3 is 14 residues long. Sequencing was performed on peripheral blood, taken on day 0 of AZD1222 vaccination. The sequence was collected from an adult in good health. J is TRBJ1-1 and V is TRBV2; 7 bases fit TRBD1. The CDR3: CASSEGQGDTEAFF. CDR3 sequence (DNA): TGTGCCAGCAGTGAGGGTCAGGGGGACACTGAAGCTTTCTTT.